Here is one T cell receptor beta chain with its context. The antigen is not known. The CDR3 runs 14 residues. Germline loops: CDR1 SGHRS, CDR2 YFSETQ. The J segment lost 2 bases and the V segment lost 4 bases, leaving 3 bases of the junction unmatched. The data were taken from a study of cytomegalovirus exposure and HLA in healthy donors. Study-level findings and limits: Trimming of TCR beta V- and J-genes showed a link, identified in a later analysis, to a missense DCLRE1C variant. Despite most TCR sequences being rare, some public TCRs occurred in many donors.

Vbeta (60) and Jbeta (13) primers were used in the PCR. Original methodology: Per a later analysis, the number of unique TCR beta chains was around 80 million, of which 9 million to 14 million were shared. The data were produced by immunoSEQ multiplex PCR, yet TCRdb's version contains in-frame clones alone and is incomplete. The V and J calls and clone size are taken from that table; D and trimming were inferred from the DNA. Of some 200,000 clones listed, around 83% are singletons. The receptor was isolated from a woman in her late teens or twenties in good health and CMV-seronegative. The sequenced sample consisted of PBMCs. V usage is TRBV5-1 and J usage is TRBJ2-3; the match to TRBD1 covers 8 bases. Written as DNA, the CDR3 is TGCGCCAGCAGCCCGGGACAGGACACAGATACGCAGTATTTT. It specifies CASSPGQDTDTQYF.